Shown below are 10 T cell receptor beta chains from a single sample sequenced in a study of shared clonotypes between healthy human individuals. The repertoire was sequenced with immunoSEQ multiplex PCR; TCRdb's copy has only in-frame clones and lacks some. This sample has about 960,000 clones, with about 80% found just once. The material sequenced was memory CD4+ T cells sorted from blood. Specified subset: CD45RA-negative fraction. The receptors derive from a man between 18 and 35 years old in good health.

V usage is TRBV5-5 and J usage is TRBJ2-3, with 11 positions matching TRBD1. The germline V gene encodes CDR1 SGHKS and CDR2 YYEKEE (reference sequence). CDR3 length: 15 residues. The ends lost 4 bases at V and 6 bases at J; junction bases unmatched: 7. The CDR3 here is CASSRDRGASDTQYF. CDR3 nucleotides: TGTGCCAGCAGCAGGGACAGGGGGGCTTCGGATACGCAGTATTTT. Full variable domain (outside the CDR3, taken from reference TRBV5-5 and TRBJ2-3): DAGVTQSPTHLIKTRGQQVTLRCSPISGHKSVSWYQQVLGQGPQFIFQYYEKEERGRGNFPDRFSARQFPNYSSELNVNALLLGDSALYLCASSRDRGASDTQYFGPGTRLTVL.

The chain couples TRBV20-1 to TRBJ2-3; possibly TRBD2 for D (6 bases). The germline CDR1 and CDR2 sequences are DFQATT and SNEGSKA (reference sequence). This CDR3 region has 11 residues. Here the CDR3 reads CSSGEQDTQYF. The DNA of the CDR3 is TGCAGCTCGGGGGAGCAGGATACGCAGTATTTT.

The J gene is TRBJ2-3, the V gene TRBV28, with D perhaps being TRBD1 or TRBD2 (6 bases each). CDR3 length: 15 residues. V was clipped by 7 bases and J by 0 bases, with 14 bases between them. Germline-derived CDR1 and CDR2 are MDHEN and SYDVKM. The CDR3 sequence: CASIGGRSSTDTQYF. CDR3 DNA sequence: TGTGCCAGCATAGGGGGGCGCTCTAGCACAGATACGCAGTATTTT.

The J gene is TRBJ1-6, the V gene TRBV5-1, with 8 bases identical to TRBD1. V lost 4 bases, J lost 0 bases, and 9 bases stayed unmatched. The germline V gene encodes CDR1 SGHRS and CDR2 YFSETQ. CDR3 length: 18 residues. The chain's CDR3 is CASSPGQAASSYNSPLHF. The CDR3 region has the DNA TGCGCCAGCAGCCCGGGACAGGCTGCGAGCTCCTATAATTCACCCCTCCACTTT.

The J gene is TRBJ1-3, the V gene TRBV5-1; D not resolved. Germline CDR1 and CDR2: SGHRS and YFSETQ. This CDR3 is 14 amino acids long. Between the trimmed V and J ends, which lost 3 bases and 2 bases, there was a span of 9 bases. CDR3: CASSSGEAGNTIYF. CDR3 DNA sequence: TGCGCCAGCAGCTCCGGGGAAGCTGGAAACACCATATATTTT.

The J gene is TRBJ2-5, the V gene TRBV28, with D unclear. The DNA end lines up better with TRBJ2-7; the J call may be wrong. CDR3 length equals 12 residues. The germline gives CDR1 MDHEN, CDR2 SYDVKM. The CDR3 DNA follows: TGTGCCAGCAGTTTTCGGAAGTACGAGCAGTACTTC. This translates into CASSFRKYEQYF.

This clone showed up just a few times. The chain has TRBV10-1 and TRBJ2-3, with D unresolved. In germline, CDR1 is WNHNN, CDR2 SYGVQD (reference sequence). V was shortened by 5 bases and J by 2 bases, with 11 bases between the two germline ends. The CDR3 loop spans 14 amino acids. The CDR3 DNA sequence: TGCGCCAGCAGTATGTCCCAACCCACAGATACGCAGTATTTT. It codes for CASSMSQPTDTQYF.

Details on this clone: In the same sample, other DNA sequences code for this CDR3. The V gene is TRBV5-4, the J gene TRBJ1-2; TRBD1 might be the D (6 bases). CDR1 and CDR2 from the germline V gene are SGHNT and YYREEE (reference sequence). This CDR3 is built from 13 residues. The V and J ends lost 3 bases and 4 bases respectively, with 10 bases between them. This CDR3 reads CASSSDSLYGYTF. The CDR3 DNA reads TGTGCCAGCAGCTCGGACAGCCTCTATGGCTACACCTTC. Based on the CDR3 plus reference TRBV5-4 and TRBJ1-2, the full variable domain is ETGVTQSPTHLIKTRGQQVTLRCSSQSGHNTVSWYQQALGQGPQFIFQYYREEENGRGNFPPRFSGLQFPNYSSELNVNALELDDSALYLCASSSDSLYGYTFGSGTRLTVV.

This clone was observed a handful of times. The CDR3 protein is CASSRTSGGYTDTQYF. The CDR3 bases are TGTGCCAGCAGTCGGACTAGCGGGGGTTACACAGATACGCAGTATTTT. The genes are TRBV2 and TRBJ2-3, with 13 nucleotides matching TRBD2. Germline CDR1 SNHLY, CDR2 FYNNEI. Trimming at V came to 5 bases and at J to 2 bases, leaving 4 bases not matched to a gene. CDR3 length: 16 amino acids.

This sequence joins TRBV10-3 and TRBJ2-7; TRBD1 agrees at 12 bases. Per germline, CDR1 ENHRY and CDR2 SYGVKD. This CDR3 spans 15 amino acids. Losses at the gene ends were 6 bases for V and 5 bases for J; bases not matched to a gene: 8. Here the CDR3 reads CAIREPGTGGHEQYF. The CDR3 nucleotides are TGTGCCATCAGGGAACCCGGGACAGGGGGCCACGAGCAGTACTTC.